The present T cell receptor (beta chain) was sequenced within a study of T cell repertoires in cytomegalovirus infection. The overall study: CMV epitopes used comprised recently identified HLA-C-restricted ones and well-studied HLA-B-restricted ones. From public TCR beta signatures came an indication of both CMV infection and matching HLA type.

Study-level findings and limits: Based on cumulative public TCR beta family frequency, carriers of CMV plus the relevant HLA were identified. HLA-C-restricted CMV-specific TCR beta clonotypes were dominant in the ex vivo response.

In TCRdb, the reads were re-called with MiXCR into one record per CDR3 protein. The sample has about 830,000 distinct CDR3 sequences, roughly 33% seen once. This clonotype was detected only a few times. The target antigen is unknown. Trimming removed 6 bases at V and 8 bases at J, with 11 bases between. The CDR3 is made up of 12 amino acids. In germline, CDR1 is ENHRY, CDR2 SYGVKD. The chain recombines TRBV10-3 with TRBJ2-1; D possibly corresponds to TRBD1 (6 bases). This material consisted of cultured CD8+ T cells from PBMCs, taken from culture after CMV antigen stimulation. This clonotype originated in a human donor in good health (CMV status not recorded). Some clones in this sample may be carry-over from other donors' samples. Here the CDR3 reads CAIRLPGDEQFF. DNA of the CDR3: TGTGCCATCAGACTCCCAGGGGATGAGCAGTTCTTC.